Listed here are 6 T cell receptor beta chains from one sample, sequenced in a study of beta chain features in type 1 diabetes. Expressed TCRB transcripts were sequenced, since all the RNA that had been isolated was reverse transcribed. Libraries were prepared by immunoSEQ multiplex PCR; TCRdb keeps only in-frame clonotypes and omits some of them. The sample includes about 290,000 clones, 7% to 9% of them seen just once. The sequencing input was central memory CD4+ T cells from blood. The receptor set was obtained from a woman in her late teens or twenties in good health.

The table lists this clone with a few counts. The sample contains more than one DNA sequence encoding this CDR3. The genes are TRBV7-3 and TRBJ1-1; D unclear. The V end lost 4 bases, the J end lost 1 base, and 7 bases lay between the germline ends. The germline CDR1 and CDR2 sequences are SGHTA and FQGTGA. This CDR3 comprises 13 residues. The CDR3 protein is CASSSGANTEAFF. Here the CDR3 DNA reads TGTGCCAGCAGCTCAGGCGCGAACACTGAAGCTTTCTTT.

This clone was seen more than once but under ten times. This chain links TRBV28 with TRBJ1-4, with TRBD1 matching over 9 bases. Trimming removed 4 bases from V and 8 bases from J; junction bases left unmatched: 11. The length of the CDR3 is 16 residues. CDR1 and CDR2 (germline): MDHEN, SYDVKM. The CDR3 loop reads CASSSRQGVGEEKLFF. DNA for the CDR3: TGTGCCAGCAGTTCCCGACAGGGGGTGGGGGAGGAAAAACTGTTTTTT.

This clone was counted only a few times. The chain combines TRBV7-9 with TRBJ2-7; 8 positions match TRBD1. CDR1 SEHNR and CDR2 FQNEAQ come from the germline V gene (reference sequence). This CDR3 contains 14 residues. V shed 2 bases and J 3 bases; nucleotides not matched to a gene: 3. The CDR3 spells CASSLYTGGYEQYF. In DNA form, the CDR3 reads TGTGCCAGCAGCTTATATACAGGGGGCTACGAGCAGTACTTC.

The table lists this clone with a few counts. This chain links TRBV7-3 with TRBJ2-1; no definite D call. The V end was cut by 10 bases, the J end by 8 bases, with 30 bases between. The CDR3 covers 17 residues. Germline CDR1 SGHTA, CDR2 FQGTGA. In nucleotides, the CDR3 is TGTGCCACCCAGCCTAACCGGGCCGATTTGAATTGTGATGAGCAGTTCTTC. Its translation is CATQPNRADLNCDEQFF.

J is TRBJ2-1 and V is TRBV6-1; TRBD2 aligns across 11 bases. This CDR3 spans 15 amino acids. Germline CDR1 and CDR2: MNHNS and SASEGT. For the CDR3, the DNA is TGTACTAGCGGGAGACCCTCCTCCTCCTACAATGAGCAGTTCTTC. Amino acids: CTSGRPSSSYNEQFF.

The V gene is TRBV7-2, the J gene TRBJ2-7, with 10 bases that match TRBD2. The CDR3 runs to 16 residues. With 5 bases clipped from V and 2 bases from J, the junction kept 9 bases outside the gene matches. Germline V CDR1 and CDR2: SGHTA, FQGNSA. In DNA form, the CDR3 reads TGTGCCAGCAGCCTGCGGACTAGCGGATTGACCTACGAGCAGTACTTC. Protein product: CASSLRTSGLTYEQYF.